This TCR beta chain originates from a study of OX40 agonist ivuxolimab in advanced cancers. V lost 5 bases, J lost 5 bases, and 12 bases lay in between. The CDR3 extends over 13 amino acids. Germline CDR1 and CDR2: LNHDA and SQIVND (reference sequence). Libraries were prepared by immunoSEQ multiplex PCR; TCRdb keeps only in-frame clonotypes and omits some of them. The table shows tens of thousands of clones, with 75% to 85% occurring only once. This chain uses TRBV19 with TRBJ1-1, with D possibly being TRBD1 (5 bases). This clonotype originated in an adult with an advanced solid tumor such as melanoma, head and neck, liver or kidney cancer. The sequenced sample was CD4+ or CD8+ T cells sorted from blood, obtained in a trial of the OX40 agonist ivuxolimab. The CDR3 coding sequence is TGTGCCAGTAGTTTCCAGGGAAGGACTGAAGCTTTCTTT. It is translated as CASSFQGRTEAFF.